This is a list of T cell receptor beta chains from one sample in a study of T cells after yellow fever vaccination. Via MiXCR, TCRdb re-called the 5' RACE reads, giving one row per CDR3 protein. In the table there are under 5,000 distinct CDR3 sequences, over 6% of which are singletons. Here the sequenced sample was PBMCs, either bulk or a sorted T-cell subset (CD4+, CD8+, memory, or dextramer-sorted; not recorded which), taken 15 days after the yellow fever booster vaccination. These receptors were obtained from a man aged 30-40 years who received the YFV17D yellow fever vaccine. Each CDR3 is given with its conserved first and last residue. Fields, in order: V gene, clone size, D gene, J gene, CDR3 DNA, CDR3 protein. A D gene is named only where the DNA matches it firmly. Clone size is stated in some rows and not others, as once, few, many or a class when expanded.

>TRBV12-3/TRBV12-4|large|NA|TRBJ2-5
TGTGCCAGCAGTTTGGACCGGGAGACCCAGTACTTC
CASSLDRETQYF
>TRBV29-1|medium-sized|TRBD2|TRBJ2-2
TGCAGCGTAGCGGGAGTTGACACCGGGGAGCTGTTTTTT
CSVAGVDTGELFF
>TRBV20-1|medium-sized|NA|TRBJ2-1
TGCAGTGCTAGAAGTCTCAGGGGAAGGTACAATGAGCAGTTCTTC
CSARSLRGRYNEQFF
>TRBV28|many|NA|TRBJ1-2
TGTGCCAGCAGTTTATTTGGCAGCCCGGCGGGGGGCTACACCTTC
CASSLFGSPAGGYTF
>TRBV15|medium-sized|NA|TRBJ2-7
TGTGCCACCAGCAGACAGGGTTCCTACGAGCAGTACTTC
CATSRQGSYEQYF
>TRBV29-1|NA|TRBD1|TRBJ1-5
TGCAGCGTTTGGACAGGGGGACGGGGCAACCAGCCCCACCATTTT
CSVWTGGRGNQPHHF
>TRBV4-3|NA|NA|TRBJ1-1
TGCGCCAGCAGCCAAGATTCCAGGGATTCAGGGGCTTTCTTT
CASSQDSRDSGAFF
>TRBV5-1|medium-sized|TRBD2|TRBJ2-5
TGCGCCAGCAGAACGGCTAGCGGGAGTCTTGAGACCCAGTACTTC
CASRTASGSLETQYF
>TRBV27|medium-sized|NA|TRBJ2-7
TGTGCCAGCAGCTTCGTAGGGGGGTATGACGAGCAGTACTTC
CASSFVGGYDEQYF
>TRBV12-3/TRBV12-4|medium-sized|TRBD1|TRBJ2-5
TGTGCCAGCAGAACAGGGGGGTTGGAGACCCAGTACTTC
CASRTGGLETQYF
>TRBV29-1|NA|TRBD1|TRBJ1-5
TGCAGCGTGACCTCAGGGGGGGGCAATCAGCCCCAGCATTTT
CSVTSGGGNQPQHF
>TRBV7-2|NA|NA|TRBJ2-3
TGTGCCAGCAGCTTAGTATGGCGGGAAAATCGGGCAGATACGCAGTATTTT
CASSLVWRENRADTQYF
>TRBV4-3|NA|NA|TRBJ2-5
TGCGCCAGCAGCCAGCATCAAGGACTGCGACACGAGACCCAGTACTTC
CASSQHQGLRHETQYF
>TRBV28|medium-sized|NA|TRBJ1-2
TGTGCCAGCAGTTTGGGTGGCAGGGCAGGGGCTAACTATGGCTACACCTTC
CASSLGGRAGANYGYTF
>TRBV20-1|NA|NA|TRBJ2-1
TGCAGTGGATTAAGGCGGGCAGGCCAGAATGAGCAGTTCTTC
CSGLRRAGQNEQFF
>TRBV5-1|large|TRBD1|TRBJ2-5
TGCGCCAGCAGCTCGGGACAGCTGAAGACCCAGTACTTC
CASSSGQLKTQYF
>TRBV4-3|medium-sized|TRBD2|TRBJ2-1
TGCGCCAGCAGCCAAGAATTGCCTAGCGGGTACAATGAGCAGTTCTTC
CASSQELPSGYNEQFF
>TRBV5-4|medium-sized|NA|TRBJ2-5
TGTGCCAGCAGGGACTCAGACCAAGAGACCCAGTACTTC
CASRDSDQETQYF
>TRBV6-2/TRBV6-3|medium-sized|TRBD2|TRBJ2-3
TGTGCCAGCAGTTACAACTACCGACTAGCGGGAGGGCCTACAGATACGCAGTATTTT
CASSYNYRLAGGPTDTQYF
>TRBV9|medium-sized|NA|TRBJ2-3
TGTGCCAGCAGCGGGGGCCTGGATACGCAGTATTTT
CASSGGLDTQYF
>TRBV5-5|medium-sized|NA|TRBJ2-7
TGTGCCAGCAGATCCGGGACAAGCTCCTACGAGCAGTACTTC
CASRSGTSSYEQYF
>TRBV5-1|medium-sized|TRBD2|TRBJ2-2
TGCGCCAGCAGCTTTGGCGGGAGACCCACCGGGGAGCTGTTTTTT
CASSFGGRPTGELFF
>TRBV5-4|many|NA|TRBJ1-1
TGTGCCAGCAGCTTGGAAGGGGTTTGGGAAACTGAAGCTTTCTTT
CASSLEGVWETEAFF
>TRBV18|medium-sized|NA|TRBJ1-5
TGTGCCAGCTCACAGACAGCCTCTGCCGAGAGGCCCCAGCATTTT
CASSQTASAERPQHF
>TRBV2|medium-sized|TRBD1|TRBJ1-5
TGTGCCAGCAGTTCCAGGGGGCTAAGCAATCAGCCCCAGCATTTT
CASSSRGLSNQPQHF
>TRBV20-1|medium-sized|TRBD1|TRBJ2-1
TGCAGTGCTTCAGGGGGTAGCTCCTACAATGAGCAGTTCTTC
CSASGGSSYNEQFF
>TRBV7-3|medium-sized|NA|TRBJ2-1
TGTGCCAGCAGCTTATCCTTTGTGCAGTTCAATGAGCAGTTCTTC
CASSLSFVQFNEQFF
>TRBV7-6|medium-sized|NA|TRBJ2-7
TGTGCCAGCAGCCCCCGAAGTGGGGGGAGATCCTACGAGCAGTACTTC
CASSPRSGGRSYEQYF
>TRBV12-3/TRBV12-4|medium-sized|NA|TRBJ2-1
TGTGCCAGCAGCCCGCTAAATGAGCAGTTCTTC
CASSPLNEQFF
>TRBV12-3/TRBV12-4|medium-sized|NA|TRBJ1-3
TGTGCCAGCAGTTTCCGTGTGGGCAATCCAGGAAACACCATATATTTT
CASSFRVGNPGNTIYF
>TRBV7-2|many|TRBD1|TRBJ2-7
TGTGCCAGCAGCTTAGCAGGGACAGTGAAGTACGAGCAGTACTTC
CASSLAGTVKYEQYF
>TRBV3-1|medium-sized|TRBD2|TRBJ2-3
TGTGCCAGCAGCCACACTAGCGTGGGAGATACGCAGTATTTT
CASSHTSVGDTQYF
>TRBV5-1|NA|NA|TRBJ2-7
TGCGCCAACAGCGGAGGCTACGAGCAATACTTC
CANSGGYEQYF
>TRBV12-3/TRBV12-4|medium-sized|TRBD2|TRBJ2-3
TGTGCCAGCAGCCAGACTAGCGGTTACACAGATACGCAGTATTTT
CASSQTSGYTDTQYF
>TRBV5-1|medium-sized|NA|TRBJ2-5
TGCGCCAGCAGCTTACAAGAGACCCAGTACTTC
CASSLQETQYF
>TRBV4-3|many|NA|TRBJ1-2
TGCGCCAGCAGCCAAGATCCCAGGGTTGGCTACACCTTC
CASSQDPRVGYTF
>TRBV25-1|medium-sized|NA|TRBJ1-2
TGTGCCAGCAGCAAGACGCCAAACCGTTCCTACACCTTC
CASSKTPNRSYTF
>TRBV5-4|many|NA|TRBJ1-1
TGTGCCAGCAGCTTGGATTTGGGGAACACTGAAGCTTTCTTT
CASSLDLGNTEAFF
>TRBV20-1|medium-sized|NA|TRBJ2-1
TGCAGTGCTAGGTTCGGGAGCCATGGCAATGAGCAGTTCTTC
CSARFGSHGNEQFF
>TRBV29-1|medium-sized|NA|TRBJ2-7
TGCAGCGTTGACACCACCGGAGAGCAGTACTTC
CSVDTTGEQYF
>TRBV4-3|medium-sized|NA|TRBJ2-4
TGCGCCAGCAGCCAAGGGGGGTGGGTAGAGGACATTCAGTACTTC
CASSQGGWVEDIQYF
>TRBV27|medium-sized|NA|TRBJ1-2
TGTGCCAGCAGTTTAAGCCAGGGTGGCGGCTACACCTTC
CASSLSQGGGYTF
>TRBV7-2|few|NA|TRBJ2-7
TGTGCCAGCAGCTTAGGGGCGAGGATCAACGAGCAGTACTTC
CASSLGARINEQYF
>TRBV19|medium-sized|NA|TRBJ1-2
TGTGCCAGTACCCCCTCGTGGCAGGCGTGGGGCTACACCTTC
CASTPSWQAWGYTF
>TRBV12-3/TRBV12-4|medium-sized|TRBD2|TRBJ2-1
TGTGCCAGCCGCCGTACGGGAGGCGAATACAATGAGCAGTTCTTC
CASRRTGGEYNEQFF
>TRBV5-1|medium-sized|TRBD1|TRBJ1-1
TGCGCCAGCAGCTCTACAGGGGCGAACACTGAAGCTTTCTTT
CASSSTGANTEAFF
>TRBV5-4|medium-sized|TRBD1|TRBJ2-7
TGTGCCAGCAGTAGACAGGGTGGGACCTACGAGCAGTACTTC
CASSRQGGTYEQYF
>TRBV20-1|medium-sized|TRBD1|TRBJ2-7
TGCAGTGCTAGGGGGAGACAGGGTGACTTCGAGCAGTACTTC
CSARGRQGDFEQYF
>TRBV19|medium-sized|TRBD2|TRBJ2-1
TGTGCCAGTAAGGGGACTAACAACTACAATGAGCAGTTCTTC
CASKGTNNYNEQFF
>TRBV6-5|many|TRBD2|TRBJ2-5
TGTGCCAGCAGTTACCCAGGCGGGGGGGAGACCCAGTACTTC
CASSYPGGGETQYF
>TRBV19|medium-sized|TRBD2|TRBJ2-1
TGTGCCAGTGGGTTGGCGGGAGGACGCAATGAGCAGTTCTTC
CASGLAGGRNEQFF
>TRBV5-1|many|NA|TRBJ2-3
TGCGCCAGCAGCTTGGGAGAAGGGCGGGGAGATACGCAGTATTTT
CASSLGEGRGDTQYF
>TRBV6-5|medium-sized|NA|TRBJ2-7
TGTGCCACGGCGCCGAGGGCACTTACTACCTACGAGCAGTACTTC
CATAPRALTTYEQYF
>TRBV5-1|medium-sized|TRBD2|TRBJ2-2
TGCGCCAGCAGCCCCTCCACTAGCGCCAGAGTAACCGGGGAGCTGTTTTTT
CASSPSTSARVTGELFF
>TRBV24-1|medium-sized|NA|TRBJ2-1
TGTGCCACCAGTGAACCGGGAGACGGTGAGCAGTTCTTC
CATSEPGDGEQFF
>TRBV20-1|medium-sized|NA|TRBJ2-2
TGCAGTGCTAGATACGTTCCCCGTGCCGGGGAGCTGTTTTTT
CSARYVPRAGELFF
>TRBV4-3|medium-sized|TRBD1|TRBJ1-2
TGCGCCAGCAGCCATGGGACAGGGGGCTACTATGGCTACACCTTC
CASSHGTGGYYGYTF